A single sample gave rise to the 21 T cell receptor beta chains below, sequenced in a study of vaccination and CD4 T cells after COVID-19. The treatment here: roughly 10-day PBMC culture with coronavirus spike peptide pools or control peptides (ViraFEST assay). These receptors have no known antigen. The Oncomine TCR Beta short-read assay sequenced DNA from cultured CD4+ T cells. TCRdb passed the PCR reads through MiXCR, listing each CDR3 protein once. The table has 15,000 to 20,000 distinct CDR3 sequences, roughly 50% seen once. The specimen comprised CD4+ T cells from blood, cultured in vitro, sampled before SARS-CoV-2 vaccination. All receptors derive from a human donor who had recovered from COVID-19.

CDR3 sequence reads: CASSQRTGGEGNQPQHF. The DNA of the CDR3 is TGTGCCAGCAGCCAAAGGACAGGGGGAGAAGGCAATCAGCCCCAGCATTTT. The genes are TRBV7-2 and TRBJ1-5, with 10 bases aligning to TRBD1. Germline assignment: CDR1 SGHTA and CDR2 FQGNSA. This CDR3 region has 17 residues. V shed 5 bases and J 2 bases; nucleotides not matched to a gene: 9.

The chain couples TRBV29-1 to TRBJ2-2; the D gene is possibly TRBD2 (6 bases). The length of the CDR3 is 14 residues. Between the trimmed V and J ends, which lost 4 bases and 2 bases, there was a span of 11 bases. CDR1 SQVTM and CDR2 ANQGSEA come from the germline V gene. CDR3 loop: CSVVTGVNTGELFF. The CDR3 DNA reads TGCAGCGTTGTAACGGGAGTTAACACCGGGGAGCTGTTTTTT.

The gene calls are TRBV7-8 and TRBJ1-6; D ambiguous. Germline-derived CDR1 and CDR2 are SGHVS and FQNEAQ. With 0 bases removed from V and 0 bases from J, the gap between germline ends came to 12 bases. The CDR3 is 18 amino acids. This CDR3 reads CASSLAQPSSSYNSPLHF. CDR3 in DNA: TGTGCCAGCAGCTTAGCACAGCCCTCGAGCTCCTATAATTCACCCCTCCACTTT.

The V call is TRBV20-1, the J call TRBJ2-3; unclear D gene. The V gene lost 5 bases and the J gene lost 2 bases, with 17 bases spanning the gap. The CDR3 is 15 amino acids. Germline V gives CDR1 DFQATT, CDR2 SNEGSKA (reference sequence). This CDR3 reads CSAPDLGVPTDTQYF. CDR3 bases: TGCAGTGCTCCTGATCTGGGCGTCCCCACAGATACGCAGTATTTT.

This clonotype was observed a few times. The gene calls are TRBV6-5 and TRBJ1-5, with D unclear. Germline V gene lookup returns CDR1 MNHEY and CDR2 SVGAGI. V gave up 4 bases and J gave up 10 bases, with 14 bases separating them. This CDR3 spans 13 amino acids. CDR3 in amino acids: CASSSPGPGPQHF. The CDR3 DNA reads TGTGCCAGCAGTTCCCCCGGCCCGGGACCCCAGCATTTT.

This chain joins TRBV7-2 and TRBJ1-1; D is unclear. Trimming removed 3 bases at V and 9 bases at J, with 8 bases between. CDR1 and CDR2 from the germline V gene are SGHTA and FQGNSA. This CDR3 is 11 amino acids long. The CDR3 reads CASSFLGKAFF. CDR3 sequence (DNA): TGTGCCAGCAGCTTCTTGGGGAAAGCTTTCTTT.

This chain uses TRBV7-2 with TRBJ1-2; D remains ambiguous. V was cut by 8 bases and J by 8 bases, with 30 bases left in between. Germline V gene data show CDR1 as SGHTA and CDR2 as FQGNSA. The CDR3 length is 17 residues. The CDR3 here is CASSTDPRGQRMEGYTF. The CDR3 DNA follows: TGTGCCAGCTCAACCGACCCTCGGGGTCAGCGAATGGAAGGCTACACCTTC.

The rearrangement links TRBV20-1 to TRBJ2-7; 11 positions match TRBD1. V lost 1 base and J lost 0; bases outside the gene matches: 2. The CDR3 has 15 amino acids. Germline V gene data show CDR1 as DFQATT and CDR2 as SNEGSKA (reference sequence). The CDR3 is CSARVGTGGSYEQYF. CDR3 in DNA: TGCAGTGCTAGAGTCGGGACAGGGGGCTCCTACGAGCAGTACTTC.

The chain couples TRBV11-2 to TRBJ2-7; D gene uncertain. Germline values: CDR1 SGHAT, CDR2 FQNNGV. Trimming removed 5 bases at V and 3 bases at J, with 17 bases between. The CDR3 has 15 amino acids. CDR3 protein: CASSPPSRLNYEQYF. The CDR3, as DNA: TGTGCCAGCAGCCCCCCAAGCCGGCTGAACTACGAGCAGTACTTC.

This CDR3 is CASTPTGRGTEAFF. The CDR3 DNA is TGTGCCAGTACCCCGACAGGGCGGGGCACTGAAGCTTTCTTT. The chain uses TRBV19 and TRBJ1-1, with TRBD1 matching 7 bases. V dropped 7 bases and J dropped 4; count of bases not matched to a gene: 9. The CDR3 contains 14 residues. CDR1 is LNHDA, CDR2 SQIVND, per germline (reference sequence).

The rearrangement joins TRBV19 to TRBJ2-3; a possible D gene is TRBD1 (6 bases). The CDR3 loop spans 15 amino acids. V was cut by 3 bases and J by 3 bases, with 13 bases left in between. CDR1 is LNHDA, CDR2 SQIVND, per germline (reference sequence). CDR3 loop: CASSILGAGTDTQYF. The CDR3 DNA is TGTGCCAGTAGTATCCTGGGGGCAGGGACAGATACGCAGTATTTT.

V is TRBV7-2 and J is TRBJ2-4, with no clear D. The V end lost 3 bases, the J end lost 0 bases, and 9 bases lay between the germline ends. The CDR3 contains 15 residues. Germline V lookup: CDR1 SGHTA, CDR2 FQGNSA. The CDR3 loop is CASSFSLVAKNIQYF. CDR3 nucleotides: TGTGCCAGCAGCTTCAGTCTTGTAGCCAAAAACATTCAGTACTTC.

V usage is TRBV10-1 and J usage is TRBJ2-7, with a weak D call TRBD2 (5 bases). Germline V CDR1 and CDR2: WNHNN, SYGVQD (reference sequence). The CDR3 contains 14 residues. The ends were cut back, 8 bases at V and 4 bases at J, with 18 bases in the middle. CDR3 nucleotide sequence: TGCGCCAGCGGAATGGCGACTAACAGTTACGAGCAGTACTTC. It yields the protein CASGMATNSYEQYF.

The J gene is TRBJ1-6, the V gene TRBV12-3 or TRBV12-4, with 9 nucleotides matching TRBD1. The CDR3 has 15 residues. Trimming removed 5 bases from V and 10 bases from J; junction bases left unmatched: 9. The CDR3 reads CASSPRTGEGSPLHF. Here the CDR3 DNA reads TGTGCCAGCAGTCCTCGGACAGGGGAAGGCTCACCCCTCCACTTT.

V gene TRBV18 combines with J gene TRBJ1-1; D unresolved. Trimming pared 5 bases from V and 1 base from J, leaving 11 bases between. Germline values: CDR1 KGHSH, CDR2 LQKENI. The CDR3 contains 14 residues. CDR3 coding DNA: TGTGCCAGCTCATACGCGGGGAGGAACACTGAAGCTTTCTTT. Amino acids: CASSYAGRNTEAFF.

This clonotype is a singleton in its sample. This sequence joins TRBV7-2 and TRBJ2-1; D may be TRBD2 (6 bases). The CDR3 covers 15 residues. The germline gives CDR1 SGHTA, CDR2 FQGNSA. Trimming left V 2 bases short and J 9 bases short, with 17 bases between. CDR3 nucleotide sequence: TGTGCCAGCAGCTTAATCGTGGGGGGTGGCGGTGAGCAGTTCTTC. Residues: CASSLIVGGGGEQFF.

The chain employs TRBV12-3 or TRBV12-4 and TRBJ1-5; 8 positions match TRBD1. There are 16 residues in the CDR3. V gave up 5 bases and J gave up 2 bases; unmatched junction bases: 8. In nucleotides, the CDR3 is TGTGCCAGCAGTCCCAGGGGGCCGGGGGGCAATCAGCCCCAGCATTTT. This sequence encodes CASSPRGPGGNQPQHF.

The J gene is TRBJ2-7, the V gene TRBV6-8; tentatively, D is TRBD2 (6 bases). The V end was cut by 7 bases, the J end by 6 bases, with 19 bases between. The CDR3 contains 14 residues. The V gene's germline CDR1 is MNHGY and CDR2 SAAAGT. CDR3 coding DNA: TGTGCCAGCACCCTTTCGGGGGTACGATGCGAGCAGTACTTC. Translation gives CASTLSGVRCEQYF.

The chain links TRBV7-8 to TRBJ1-3, with D unresolved. Germline V gene data show CDR1 as SGHVS and CDR2 as FQNEAQ. V was cut by 4 bases and J by 0 bases, with 4 bases left in between. The length of the CDR3 is 13 residues. CDR3 in DNA: TGTGCCAGCAGCTCGAGCTCTGGAAACACCATATATTTT. Translated: CASSSSSGNTIYF.

The V call is TRBV2, the J call TRBJ1-1; 9 bases match TRBD1. In germline, CDR1 is SNHLY, CDR2 FYNNEI. V lost 7 bases, J lost 4 bases, and 10 bases stayed unmatched. The CDR3 has 15 amino acids. Here the CDR3 DNA reads TGTGCCAGCAATCGAAGGACAGGGGACGGCACTGAAGCTTTCTTT. Translated: CASNRRTGDGTEAFF. Looking up the rest from reference TRBV2 and TRBJ1-1 gives the full variable domain: EPEVTQTPSHQVTQMGQEVILRCVPISNHLYFYWYRQILGQKVEFLVSFYNNEISEKSEIFDDQFSVERPDGSNFTLKIRSTKLEDSAMYFCASNRRTGDGTEAFFGQGTRLTVV.

The sample holds a few counts of this clonotype. The J gene is TRBJ1-1, the V gene TRBV7-2; TRBD1 is a possible D gene (5 bases). V dropped 3 bases and J dropped 4 bases, with 24 bases sitting between them. CDR1 is SGHTA, CDR2 FQGNSA, per germline. The CDR3 spans 18 residues. The DNA for the CDR3 is TGTGCCAGCAGCTTTATGATGGGGTCGGGGGATAGTTTCACTGAAGCTTTCTTT. Translated, it gives CASSFMMGSGDSFTEAFF.